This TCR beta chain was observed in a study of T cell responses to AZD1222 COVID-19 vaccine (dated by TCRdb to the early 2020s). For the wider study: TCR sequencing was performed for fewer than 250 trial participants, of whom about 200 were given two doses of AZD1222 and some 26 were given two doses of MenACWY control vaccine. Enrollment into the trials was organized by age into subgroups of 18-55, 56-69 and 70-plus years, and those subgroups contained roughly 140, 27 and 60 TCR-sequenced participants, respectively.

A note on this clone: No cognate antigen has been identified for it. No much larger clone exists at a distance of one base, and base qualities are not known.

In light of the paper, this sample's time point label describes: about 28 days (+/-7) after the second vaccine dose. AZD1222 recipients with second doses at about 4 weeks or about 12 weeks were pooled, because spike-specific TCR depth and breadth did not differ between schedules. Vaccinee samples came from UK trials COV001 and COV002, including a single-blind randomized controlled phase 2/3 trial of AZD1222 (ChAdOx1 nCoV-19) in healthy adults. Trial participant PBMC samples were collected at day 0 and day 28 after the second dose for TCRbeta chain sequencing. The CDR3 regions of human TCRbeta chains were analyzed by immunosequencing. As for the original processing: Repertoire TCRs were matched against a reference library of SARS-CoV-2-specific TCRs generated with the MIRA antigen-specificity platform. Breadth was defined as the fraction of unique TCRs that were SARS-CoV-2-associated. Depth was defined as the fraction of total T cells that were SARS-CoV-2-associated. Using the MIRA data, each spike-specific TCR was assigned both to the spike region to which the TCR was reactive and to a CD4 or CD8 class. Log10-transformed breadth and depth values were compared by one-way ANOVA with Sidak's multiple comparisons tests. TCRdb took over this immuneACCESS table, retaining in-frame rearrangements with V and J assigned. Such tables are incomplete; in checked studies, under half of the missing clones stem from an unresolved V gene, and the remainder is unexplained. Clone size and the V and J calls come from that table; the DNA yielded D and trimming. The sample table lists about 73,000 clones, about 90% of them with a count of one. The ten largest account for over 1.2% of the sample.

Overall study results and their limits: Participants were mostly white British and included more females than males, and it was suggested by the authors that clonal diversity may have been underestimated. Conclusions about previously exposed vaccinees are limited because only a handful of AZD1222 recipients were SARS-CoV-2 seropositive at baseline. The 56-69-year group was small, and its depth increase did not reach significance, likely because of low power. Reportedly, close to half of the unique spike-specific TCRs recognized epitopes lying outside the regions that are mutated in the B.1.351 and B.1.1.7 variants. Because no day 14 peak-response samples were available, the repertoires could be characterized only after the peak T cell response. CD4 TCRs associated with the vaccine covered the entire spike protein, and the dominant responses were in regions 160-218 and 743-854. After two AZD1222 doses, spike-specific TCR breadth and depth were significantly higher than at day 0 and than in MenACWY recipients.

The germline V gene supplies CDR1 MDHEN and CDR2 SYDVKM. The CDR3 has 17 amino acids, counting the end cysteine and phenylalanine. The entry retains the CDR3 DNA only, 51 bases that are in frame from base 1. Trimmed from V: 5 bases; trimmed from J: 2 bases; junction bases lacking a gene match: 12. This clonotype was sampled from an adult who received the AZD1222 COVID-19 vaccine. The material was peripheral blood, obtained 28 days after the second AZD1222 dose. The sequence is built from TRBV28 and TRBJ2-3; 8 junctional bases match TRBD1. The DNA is TGTGCCAGCAGTCCCGGTGGGTCGGACAGGGACACAGATACGCAGTATTTT. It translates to CASSPGGSDRDTDTQYF.